Presented here are 27 T cell receptor beta chains from one specimen sequenced in a study of T-cell reconstitution after alpha-beta-depleted transplantation in children. It was with unique molecular identifiers that the TCRbeta library was prepared. TCRdb reprocessed the PCR reads with MiXCR, giving one entry per CDR3 protein. This repertoire shows over 200,000 distinct CDR3 sequences, around 9.5% found once; its top ten account for roughly 6.2%. The specimen comprised PBMCs from the stem cell graft donor, sampled from the stem cell graft. The receptor set was obtained from a human donor who donated a stem cell graft to a child with acute lymphoblastic leukemia.

This clonotype was seen at least ten times. The chain recombines TRBV7-2 with TRBJ2-7; perhaps TRBD2 as D (6 bases). From germline, CDR1 is SGHTA and CDR2 FQGNSA. CDR3 size: 15 residues. V was cut by 5 bases and J by 6 bases, with 20 bases left in between. The CDR3 reads CASSQIAGTRGEQYF. In DNA form, the CDR3 reads TGTGCCAGCAGCCAGATAGCCGGGACTCGCGGCGAGCAGTACTTC.

The chain recombines TRBV7-9 with TRBJ1-2; TRBD1 agrees at 7 bases. V gave up 1 base and J gave up 2 bases; unmatched junction bases: 7. From germline, CDR1 is SEHNR and CDR2 FQNEAQ (reference sequence). The CDR3 runs to 16 residues. CDR3 amino acids: CASSLGSGQMNYGYTF. The CDR3 region has the DNA TGTGCCAGCAGCTTAGGCTCGGGACAGATGAACTATGGCTACACCTTC.

This clonotype came up a few times. The chain joins TRBV19 to TRBJ1-5; D perhaps matches TRBD1 (5 bases). Germline V gene lookup returns CDR1 LNHDA and CDR2 SQIVND (reference sequence). V gave up 8 bases and J gave up 1 base, with 18 bases separating them. The CDR3 sequence is 16 residues long. In nucleotides, the CDR3 is TGTGCCAGTGGGGCAACGAGGCTTGGGAGCAATCAGCCCCAGCATTTT. It yields the protein CASGATRLGSNQPQHF.

J is TRBJ2-3 and V is TRBV5-6; 7 positions match TRBD2. V was pared by 4 bases and J by 7 bases, with 3 bases of the junction left unmatched. Germline CDR1 and CDR2: SGHDT and YYEEEE. The CDR3 runs to 12 residues. CDR3 nucleotides: TGTGCCAGCAGCATCGGGGGGTATACGCAGTATTTT. It is translated as CASSIGGYTQYF. Complete variable domain (other parts from reference TRBV5-6 and TRBJ2-3): DAGVTQSPTHLIKTRGQQVTLRCSPKSGHDTVSWYQQALGQGPQFIFQYYEEEERQRGNFPDRFSGHQFPNYSSELNVNALLLGDSALYLCASSIGGYTQYFGPGTRLTVL.

In this sample, this clonotype turned up many times. The gene calls are TRBV13 and TRBJ2-3; D is undetermined. V gave up 3 bases and J gave up 0 bases, with 22 bases separating them. Germline V gene data show CDR1 as PRHDT and CDR2 as FYEKMQ (reference sequence). This CDR3 contains 19 residues. The CDR3 protein is CASSFGPRQTRHSTDTQYF. The CDR3 nucleotides are TGTGCCAGCAGCTTCGGGCCACGACAAACTCGACATAGCACAGATACGCAGTATTTT.

The CDR3 DNA reads as TGTGCCACCGGAACGAAGGGCGGGACCACAGATACGCAGTATTTT. It encodes CATGTKGGTTDTQYF. The chain combines TRBV24-1 with TRBJ2-3; possibly TRBD2 for D (6 bases). The CDR3 contains 15 residues. V lost 9 bases and J lost 2, with 17 bases in between. Per germline, CDR1 KGHDR and CDR2 SFDVKD.

The chain combines TRBV5-1 with TRBJ2-1; 8 nucleotides line up with TRBD1. This CDR3 is built from 16 residues. Germline CDR1 SGHRS, CDR2 YFSETQ. J gave up 8 bases and V 4 bases, and 14 bases lay outside the gene matches. CDR3 in amino acids: CASSPVVDRDIDEQFF. The CDR3 region has the DNA TGCGCCAGCAGCCCTGTGGTGGACAGGGATATCGATGAGCAGTTCTTC. Filled out from reference TRBV5-1 and TRBJ2-1, the complete variable domain reads KAGVTQTPRYLIKTRGQQVTLSCSPISGHRSVSWYQQTPGQGLQFLFEYFSETQRNKGNFPGRFSGRQFSNSRSEMNVSTLELGDSALYLCASSPVVDRDIDEQFFGPGTRLTVL.

The chain recombines TRBV7-2 with TRBJ1-2; D is possibly TRBD1 (6 bases). The CDR3 is 14 residues long. From germline, CDR1 is SGHTA and CDR2 FQGNSA. V lost 4 bases and J 5 bases, leaving 14 bases between the germline ends. CDR3 DNA: TGTGCCAGCAGCTGGAAGGAGGGGACATATGGCTACACCTTC. Translating gives CASSWKEGTYGYTF.

The chain links TRBV27 to TRBJ1-1, with D hard to call. The CDR3 is 14 amino acids. V lost 6 bases and J lost 4, with 15 bases in between. Germline V gene sequence: CDR1 MNHEY, CDR2 SMNVEV (reference sequence). Written as DNA, the CDR3 is TGTGCCAGCAGCCCCGCTGGGGTTAGCACTGAAGCTTTCTTT. Its translation: CASSPAGVSTEAFF.

This clonotype was recorded at least ten times. The chain recombines TRBV11-1 with TRBJ2-7, with 8 bases that match TRBD1. The CDR3 totals 13 residues. Germline loops: CDR1 SGHAT, CDR2 FQDESV (reference sequence). Trimming took 7 bases from V and 3 from J; bases not matched to a gene: 5. CDR3 region: CASTTDRGYEQYF. As DNA, the CDR3 is TGTGCCAGCACCACCGACAGGGGCTACGAGCAGTACTTC.

This chain joins TRBV7-2 and TRBJ1-6, with a weak D call TRBD1 (6 bases). CDR3 length: 17 amino acids. The V gene lost 7 bases and the J gene lost 7 bases, with 23 bases spanning the gap. CDR1 SGHTA and CDR2 FQGNSA come from the germline V gene. CDR3 bases: TGTGCCAGCATCCTAGGGCCTGCAGGGGTAGGAAATTCACCCCTCCACTTT. It yields the protein CASILGPAGVGNSPLHF.

The chain joins TRBV12-3 or TRBV12-4 to TRBJ2-1; 10 nucleotides match TRBD2. This CDR3 contains 16 residues. The ends lost 3 bases at V and 9 bases at J; junction bases unmatched: 11. Written as DNA, the CDR3 is TGTGCCAGCAGTTTCCCCCCCAGCGGGGGGGCGAGTGAGCAGTTCTTC. It codes for CASSFPPSGGASEQFF.

This clonotype was counted many times. The chain carries TRBV6-1 and TRBJ2-5, with unresolved D. Germline CDR1 MNHNS, CDR2 SASEGT. V was clipped by 7 bases and J by 3 bases, with 12 bases between them. The CDR3 loop spans 13 amino acids. In DNA, the CDR3 is TGTGCCAGCACCCCCGGCGGTGAAGAGACCCAGTACTTC. Translation: CASTPGGEETQYF.

V usage is TRBV20-1 and J usage is TRBJ2-2; D possibly uses TRBD1 or TRBD2 (5 bases each). The CDR3 has 15 residues. CDR1 DFQATT and CDR2 SNEGSKA come from the germline V gene (reference sequence). Trimming pared 4 bases from V and 2 bases from J, leaving 14 bases between. CDR3 sequence reads: CSAIPGASNTGELFF. The CDR3 nucleotides read TGCAGTGCTATTCCCGGGGCCTCTAACACCGGGGAGCTGTTTTTT.

This chain joins TRBV7-9 and TRBJ2-2; D remains ambiguous. V was cut by 5 bases and J by 2 bases, with 15 bases left in between. The germline CDR1 and CDR2 sequences are SEHNR and FQNEAQ (reference sequence). The CDR3 loop spans 16 amino acids. The CDR3 nucleotides read TGTGCCAGCAGCCGGTTAGAAGGACGCAACACCGGGGAGCTGTTTTTT. Residues: CASSRLEGRNTGELFF.

This clonotype has at least ten counts. The chain couples TRBV18 to TRBJ2-1; TRBD1 agrees at 9 bases. The CDR3 consists of 20 residues. CDR1 is KGHSH and CDR2 is LQKENI in the germline V gene. V was pared by 1 base and J by 8 bases, with 21 bases of the junction left unmatched. CDR3: CASSPLELSNGGQGAHEQFF. The CDR3 region has the DNA TGTGCCAGCTCACCACTTGAGTTATCAAATGGGGGACAGGGAGCGCATGAGCAGTTCTTC.

V gene TRBV7-2 combines with J gene TRBJ2-3; 12 bases fit TRBD2. This CDR3 is 17 amino acids long. V lost 1 base, J lost 6 bases, and 8 bases stayed unmatched. Per germline, CDR1 SGHTA and CDR2 FQGNSA. The chain's CDR3 is CASSLGLLAGGPDTQYF. DNA of the CDR3: TGTGCCAGCAGCTTAGGACTGCTAGCGGGGGGGCCCGATACGCAGTATTTT.

Many counts were recorded for this clonotype. The V call is TRBV11-2, the J call TRBJ1-2; 10 bases are a match to TRBD1. Germline lookup yields CDR1 SGHAT and CDR2 FQNNGV. The junction had 10 bases not matched to a gene; V was cut back by 5 bases and J by 4 bases. The CDR3 is made up of 16 amino acids. In DNA, the CDR3 is TGTGCCAGCAGCGGCCTAGGGGACAGGGGATTCTATGGCTACACCTTC. This sequence encodes CASSGLGDRGFYGYTF.

This clonotype was observed a few times. A much more abundant neighbour one base away suggests this may be a read error. The rearrangement joins TRBV20-1 to TRBJ2-1, with 12 bases aligning to TRBD2. CDR3 length equals 17 residues. Germline-derived CDR1 and CDR2 are DFQATT and SNEGSKA (reference sequence). The CDR3 here is CCAPGPLAGGWIDEQFF. CDR3 coding DNA: TGCTGTGCCCCGGGTCCCCTAGCGGGGGGGTGGATTGATGAGCAGTTCTTC.

The DNA for the CDR3 is TGTGCCAGTAGTATAGACGCAGGTACATCCCACAATGAGCAGTTCTTC. It encodes CASSIDAGTSHNEQFF. The chain uses TRBV19 and TRBJ2-1; D remains unclear. The CDR3 is 16 residues long. Between the trimmed V and J ends, which lost 0 bases and 5 bases, there was a span of 14 bases. Germline CDR1 and CDR2: LNHDA and SQIVND (reference sequence).

This clonotype was observed many times. The chain carries TRBV5-6 and TRBJ2-7; D remains ambiguous. Germline CDR1 SGHDT, CDR2 YYEEEE. CDR3 length equals 13 residues. V was pared by 0 bases and J by 5 bases, with 9 bases between. CDR3 nucleotides: TGTGCCAGCAGCTTGGCCCCCGTGGACGAGCAGTACTTC. This sequence encodes CASSLAPVDEQYF.

The chain links TRBV24-1 to TRBJ2-1; perhaps TRBD1 as D (6 bases). V shed 7 bases and J shed 6 bases, with 9 bases lying between them. This CDR3 has 12 amino acids. Per germline, CDR1 KGHDR and CDR2 SFDVKD. CDR3 residues: CATSQGFNEQFF. The CDR3 nucleotides read TGTGCCACCAGCCAGGGGTTCAATGAGCAGTTCTTC.

There are a few counts of this clonotype. The gene calls are TRBV2 and TRBJ2-7; 10 nucleotides match TRBD2. CDR1 and CDR2 from the germline V gene are SNHLY and FYNNEI. Trimming removed 9 bases from V and 2 bases from J; junction bases left unmatched: 7. This CDR3 contains 14 residues. The DNA of the CDR3 is TGTGCCAGACAGACTAGCGGGCTAACCTACGAGCAGTACTTC. Protein: CARQTSGLTYEQYF.

This clonotype was seen a handful of times. The chain couples TRBV5-1 to TRBJ2-5; no reliable D call. This CDR3 spans 15 amino acids. Trimming took 0 bases from V and 4 from J, leaving 13 bases between them. CDR1 and CDR2 (germline): SGHRS, YFSETQ. DNA for the CDR3: TGCGCCAGCAGCTTGGGTTCCTTGGTTACAGAGACCCAGTACTTC. Its translation: CASSLGSLVTETQYF.

V and J are TRBV6-2 or TRBV6-3 and TRBJ1-5, with 7 nucleotides matching TRBD1. Trimming took 2 bases from V and 4 from J; bases not matched to a gene: 5. The CDR3 has 15 amino acids. Germline V CDR1 and CDR2: MNHEY, SVGEGT. CDR3 in DNA: TGTGCCAGCAGTTACACAGACAGGGCAAATCAGCCCCAGCATTTT. Translated, it gives CASSYTDRANQPQHF.

This clonotype has a single count. The chain has TRBV20-1 and TRBJ2-7, with 7 nucleotides matching TRBD1. CDR1 and CDR2 (germline): DFQATT, SNEGSKA (reference sequence). The CDR3 spans 13 residues. Trimming at V came to 6 bases and at J to 3 bases, leaving 8 bases not matched to a gene. The CDR3 region has the DNA TGCAGTGCAACCGGGACAGACCACTACGAGCAGTACTTC. Amino acids: CSATGTDHYEQYF.

This clonotype was seen more than once but under ten times. This chain connects TRBV6-2 or TRBV6-3 to TRBJ2-1; 9 nucleotides agree with TRBD2. Germline trimming cut 7 bases from V and 9 bases from J; bases unmatched to any gene: 10. Germline assignment: CDR1 MNHEY and CDR2 SVGEGT. CDR3 size: 14 residues. In nucleotides, the CDR3 is TGTGCCAGCATCCCCGCGGGGGGGCCGGGTGAGCAGTTCTTC. The encoded protein is CASIPAGGPGEQFF.